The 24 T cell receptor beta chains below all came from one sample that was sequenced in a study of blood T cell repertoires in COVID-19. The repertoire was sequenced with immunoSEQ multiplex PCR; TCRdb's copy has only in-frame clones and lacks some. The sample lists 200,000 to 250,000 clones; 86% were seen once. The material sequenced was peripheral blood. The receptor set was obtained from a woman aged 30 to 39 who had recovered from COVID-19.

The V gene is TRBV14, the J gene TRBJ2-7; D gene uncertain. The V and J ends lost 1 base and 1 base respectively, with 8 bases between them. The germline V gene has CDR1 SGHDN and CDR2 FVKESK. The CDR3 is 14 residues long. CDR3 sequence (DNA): TGTGCCAGCAGCCAAGTATCGGGTTCCTACGAGCAGTACTTC. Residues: CASSQVSGSYEQYF.

The DNA for the CDR3 is TGTGCCAGCGTAAGGGGAAGCACCGGGGAGCTGTTTTTT. Its translation: CASVRGSTGELFF. This chain links TRBV9 with TRBJ2-2; TRBD1 might be the D (5 bases). Germline V lookup: CDR1 SGDLS, CDR2 YYNGEE. This CDR3 comprises 13 residues. The V end lost 7 bases, the J end lost 4 bases, and 11 bases lay between the germline ends.

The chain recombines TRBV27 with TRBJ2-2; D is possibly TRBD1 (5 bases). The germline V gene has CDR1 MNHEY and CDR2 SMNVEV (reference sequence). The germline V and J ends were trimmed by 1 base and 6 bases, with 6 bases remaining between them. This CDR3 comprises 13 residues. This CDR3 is CASSLLGAGELFF. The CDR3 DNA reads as TGTGCCAGCAGTTTATTAGGGGCCGGGGAGCTGTTTTTT.

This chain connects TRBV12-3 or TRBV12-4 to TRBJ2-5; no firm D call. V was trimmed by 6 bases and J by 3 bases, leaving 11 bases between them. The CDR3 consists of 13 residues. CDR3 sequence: CASRPGGKETQYF. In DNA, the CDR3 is TGTGCCAGCAGACCCGGCGGAAAAGAGACCCAGTACTTC.

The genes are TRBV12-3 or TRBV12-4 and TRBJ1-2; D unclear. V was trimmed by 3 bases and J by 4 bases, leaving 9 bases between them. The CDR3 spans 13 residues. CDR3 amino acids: CASSLVRSYGYTF. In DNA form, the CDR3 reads TGTGCCAGCAGTTTGGTCAGGTCCTATGGCTACACCTTC.

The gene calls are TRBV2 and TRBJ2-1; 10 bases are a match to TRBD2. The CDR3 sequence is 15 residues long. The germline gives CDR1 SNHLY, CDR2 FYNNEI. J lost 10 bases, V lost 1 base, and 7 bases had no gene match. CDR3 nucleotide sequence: TGTGCCAGCAGTGAAGAGCGGGGGGGCATCTGGGAGCAGTTCTTC. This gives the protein CASSEERGGIWEQFF.

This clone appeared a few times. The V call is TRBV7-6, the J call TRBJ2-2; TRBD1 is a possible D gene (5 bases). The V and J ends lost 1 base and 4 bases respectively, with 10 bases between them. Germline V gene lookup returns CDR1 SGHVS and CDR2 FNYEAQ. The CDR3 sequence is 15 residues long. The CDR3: CASSLGQGVTGELFF. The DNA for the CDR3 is TGTGCCAGCAGCTTAGGGCAGGGTGTCACCGGGGAGCTGTTTTTT.

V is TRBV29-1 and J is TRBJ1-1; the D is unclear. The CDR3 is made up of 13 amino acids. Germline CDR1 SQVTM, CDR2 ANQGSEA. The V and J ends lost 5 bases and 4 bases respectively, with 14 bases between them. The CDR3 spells CSVFDGRSTEAFF. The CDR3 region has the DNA TGCAGCGTTTTCGATGGTAGGAGCACTGAAGCTTTCTTT.

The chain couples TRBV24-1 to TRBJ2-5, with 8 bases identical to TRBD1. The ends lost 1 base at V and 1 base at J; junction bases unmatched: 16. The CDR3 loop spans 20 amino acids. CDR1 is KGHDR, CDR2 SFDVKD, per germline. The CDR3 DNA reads TGTGCCACCAGTGATTTCTGGCCATCGGCAGGGGGCATCACCCAAGAGACCCAGTACTTC. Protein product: CATSDFWPSAGGITQETQYF.

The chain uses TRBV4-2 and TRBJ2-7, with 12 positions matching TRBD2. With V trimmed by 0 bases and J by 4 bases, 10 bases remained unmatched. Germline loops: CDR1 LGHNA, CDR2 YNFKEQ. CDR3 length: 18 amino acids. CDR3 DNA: TGTGCCAGCAGCCAAGATGCCCTAGCGGGGGGGCTATTATACGAGCAGTACTTC. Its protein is CASSQDALAGGLLYEQYF.

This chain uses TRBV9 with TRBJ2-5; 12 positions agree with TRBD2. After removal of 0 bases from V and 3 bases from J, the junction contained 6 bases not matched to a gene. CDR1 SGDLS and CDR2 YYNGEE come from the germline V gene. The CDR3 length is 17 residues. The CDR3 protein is CASSVGPPSGGEETQYF. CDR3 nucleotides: TGTGCCAGCAGCGTAGGCCCTCCTAGCGGGGGGGAAGAGACCCAGTACTTC.

CDR3 loop: CASRGTGSSQPQHF. CDR3 in DNA: TGTGCCAGCAGAGGGACAGGGAGTAGCCAGCCCCAGCATTTT. J is TRBJ1-5 and V is TRBV27, with 9 bases fitting TRBD1. There are 14 residues in the CDR3. Unmatched junction bases numbered 7, after V lost 6 bases and J lost 7 bases. The germline V gene has CDR1 MNHEY and CDR2 SMNVEV (reference sequence).

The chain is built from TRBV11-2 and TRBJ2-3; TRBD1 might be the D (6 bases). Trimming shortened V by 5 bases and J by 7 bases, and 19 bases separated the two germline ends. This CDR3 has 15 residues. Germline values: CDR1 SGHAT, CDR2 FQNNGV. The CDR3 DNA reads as TGTGCCAGCAGCCCCGGTAGGGGGTCCAGGAATACGCAGTATTTT. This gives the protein CASSPGRGSRNTQYF.

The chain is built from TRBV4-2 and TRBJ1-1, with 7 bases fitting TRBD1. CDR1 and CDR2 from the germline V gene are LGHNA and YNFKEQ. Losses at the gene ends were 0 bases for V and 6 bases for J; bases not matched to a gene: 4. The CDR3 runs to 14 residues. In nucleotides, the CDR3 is TGTGCCAGCAGCCAAGAGGGTACAGGGGCTGAAGCTTTCTTT. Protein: CASSQEGTGAEAFF.

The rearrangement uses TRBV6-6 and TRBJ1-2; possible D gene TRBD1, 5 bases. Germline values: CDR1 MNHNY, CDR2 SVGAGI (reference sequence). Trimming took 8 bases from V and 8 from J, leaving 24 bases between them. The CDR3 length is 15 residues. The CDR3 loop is CASAPDIYKIGGYTF. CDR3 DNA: TGTGCCAGCGCGCCGGACATCTACAAAATCGGCGGCTACACCTTC.

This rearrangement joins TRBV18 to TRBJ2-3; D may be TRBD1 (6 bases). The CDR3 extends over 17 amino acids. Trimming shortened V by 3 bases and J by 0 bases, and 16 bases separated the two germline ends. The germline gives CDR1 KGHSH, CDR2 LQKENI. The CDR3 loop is CASSPTLGQPSTDTQYF. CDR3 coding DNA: TGTGCCAGCTCACCGACCCTGGGACAACCTAGCACAGATACGCAGTATTTT.

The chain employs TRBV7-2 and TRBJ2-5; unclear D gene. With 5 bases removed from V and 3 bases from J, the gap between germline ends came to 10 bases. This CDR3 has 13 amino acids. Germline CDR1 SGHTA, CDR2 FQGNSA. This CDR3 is CASSLLAEETQYF. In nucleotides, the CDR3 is TGTGCCAGCAGCCTCCTGGCGGAAGAGACCCAGTACTTC.

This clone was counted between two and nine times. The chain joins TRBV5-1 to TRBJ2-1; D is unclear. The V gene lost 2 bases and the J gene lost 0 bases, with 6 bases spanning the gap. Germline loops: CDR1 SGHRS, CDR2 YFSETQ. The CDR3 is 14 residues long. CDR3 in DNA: TGCGCCAGCAGCTTACAAGACTCCTACAATGAGCAGTTCTTC. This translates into CASSLQDSYNEQFF.

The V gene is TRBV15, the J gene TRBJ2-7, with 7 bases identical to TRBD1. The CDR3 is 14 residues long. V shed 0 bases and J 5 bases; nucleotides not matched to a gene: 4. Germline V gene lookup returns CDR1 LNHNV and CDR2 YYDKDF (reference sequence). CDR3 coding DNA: TGTGCCACCAGCAGAGACCCGACAGGGAACGAGCAGTACTTC. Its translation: CATSRDPTGNEQYF.

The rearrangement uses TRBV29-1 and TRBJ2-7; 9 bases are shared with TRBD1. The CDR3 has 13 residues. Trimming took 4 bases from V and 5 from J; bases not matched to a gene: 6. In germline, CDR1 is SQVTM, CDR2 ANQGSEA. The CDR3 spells CSVAGQGWHEQYF. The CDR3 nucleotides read TGCAGCGTTGCGGGACAGGGATGGCACGAGCAGTACTTC.

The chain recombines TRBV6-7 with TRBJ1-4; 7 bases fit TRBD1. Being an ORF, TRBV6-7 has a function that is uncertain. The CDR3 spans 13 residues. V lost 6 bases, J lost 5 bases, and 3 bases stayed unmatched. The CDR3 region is CASRGQKNEKLFF. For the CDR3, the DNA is TGTGCCAGCAGGGGACAGAAAAATGAAAAACTGTTTTTT.

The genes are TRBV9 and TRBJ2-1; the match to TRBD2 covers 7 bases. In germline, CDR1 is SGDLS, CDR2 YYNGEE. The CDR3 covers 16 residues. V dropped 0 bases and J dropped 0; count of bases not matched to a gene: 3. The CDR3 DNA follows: TGTGCCAGCAGCGTAGCAGGCGGGAGCTCCTACAATGAGCAGTTCTTC. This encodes CASSVAGGSSYNEQFF.

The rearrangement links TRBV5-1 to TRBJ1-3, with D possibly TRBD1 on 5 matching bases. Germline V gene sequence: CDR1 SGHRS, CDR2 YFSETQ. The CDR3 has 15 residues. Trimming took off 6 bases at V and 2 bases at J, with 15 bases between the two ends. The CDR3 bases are TGCGCCAGCAAGACCGGGGGTTCGGCTGGAAACACCATATATTTT. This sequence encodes CASKTGGSAGNTIYF.

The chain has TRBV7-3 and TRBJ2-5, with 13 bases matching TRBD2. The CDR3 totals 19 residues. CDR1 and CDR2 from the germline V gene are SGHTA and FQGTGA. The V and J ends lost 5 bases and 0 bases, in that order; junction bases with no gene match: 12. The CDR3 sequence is CASSPTSGGPSSYQETQYF. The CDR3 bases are TGTGCCAGCAGCCCGACTAGCGGGGGGCCCTCCTCGTACCAAGAGACCCAGTACTTC.